This entry lists 26 T cell receptor beta chains sequenced from one sample in a study of T cells in Graves' hyperthyroidism and ophthalmopathy. Researchers took RNA transcripts and amplified the TCR beta CDR3 regions from them. The HTBI primer set drove a first-round RT-PCR of the TCR CDR3. MiXCR, run by TCRdb on the multiplex PCR reads, gives a single entry per CDR3 protein. The sample comprises about 570,000 distinct CDR3 sequences, about 45% of which are singletons, and under 20% rests with the top ten. The sequenced material came from peripheral blood or thyroid tissue (not recorded which). The receptor source for this set is an adult woman with Graves' disease, either hyperthyroidism or ophthalmopathy (not recorded which).

V gene TRBV5-1 combines with J gene TRBJ2-6; the D gene is possibly TRBD2 (6 bases). This CDR3 is 16 amino acids long. Deletions cut 5 bases from V and 0 bases from J, with 12 bases between. CDR1 is SGHRS and CDR2 is YFSETQ in the germline V gene. CDR3 DNA: TGCGCCAGCAGAGCGGGTGGCAGCTCTGGGGCCAACGTCCTGACTTTC. It yields the protein CASRAGGSSGANVLTF.

This clonotype appeared a single time. V and J are TRBV5-1 and TRBJ1-1, with D possibly being TRBD1 (6 bases). The V gene lost 6 bases and the J gene lost 4 bases, with 13 bases spanning the gap. The length of the CDR3 is 13 residues. Germline V gene sequence: CDR1 SGHRS, CDR2 YFSETQ. CDR3 amino acids: CASTIEGGTEAFF. For the CDR3, the DNA is TGCGCCAGCACTATTGAGGGGGGCACTGAAGCTTTCTTT.

CDR3 protein: CASSPGQGGGAFF. For the CDR3, the DNA is TGTGCCAGCAGCCCGGGACAGGGAGGGGGGGCTTTCTTT. V usage is TRBV2 and J usage is TRBJ1-1; 9 nucleotides line up with TRBD1. The CDR3 is made up of 13 amino acids. With V trimmed by 6 bases and J by 11 bases, 10 bases remained unmatched. From germline, CDR1 is SNHLY and CDR2 FYNNEI.

The chain recombines TRBV20-1 with TRBJ1-6; D unresolved. Germline assignment: CDR1 DFQATT and CDR2 SNEGSKA (reference sequence). V dropped 7 bases and J dropped 12 bases, with 13 bases sitting between them. This CDR3 is built from 11 residues. This CDR3 is CSVVLAGPLHF. CDR3 sequence (DNA): TGCAGTGTCGTTCTAGCGGGACCCCTCCACTTT.

This clonotype has at least ten counts. The chain carries TRBV9 and TRBJ1-4; no definite D call. The CDR3 has 14 residues. Germline loops: CDR1 SGDLS, CDR2 YYNGEE. The germline V and J ends were trimmed by 1 base and 2 bases, with 6 bases remaining between them. The CDR3 nucleotides read TGTGCCAGCAGCGTATCGTCGACTAATGAAAAACTGTTTTTT. This codes for CASSVSSTNEKLFF.

The chain recombines TRBV19 with TRBJ1-1; no definite D call. V was pared by 5 bases and J by 11 bases, with 12 bases between. This CDR3 comprises 11 residues. Per germline, CDR1 LNHDA and CDR2 SQIVND (reference sequence). CDR3 sequence reads: CASSGGETAFF. CDR3 in DNA: TGTGCCAGTAGTGGTGGGGAAACGGCTTTCTTT.

This clonotype has at least ten counts. This chain links TRBV7-9 with TRBJ2-6, with 11 positions matching TRBD2. Losses at the gene ends were 0 bases for V and 0 bases for J; bases not matched to a gene: 7. From germline, CDR1 is SEHNR and CDR2 FQNEAQ (reference sequence). This CDR3 comprises 20 residues. This CDR3 is CASSLALGTSGNSGANVLTF. In DNA, the CDR3 is TGTGCCAGCAGCTTAGCGCTCGGGACTAGCGGCAACTCTGGGGCCAACGTCCTGACTTTC.

The rearrangement uses TRBV25-1 and TRBJ1-2, with D possibly TRBD1 on 5 matching bases. Germline V gives CDR1 MGHDK, CDR2 SYGVNS. With 6 bases removed from V and 7 bases from J, the gap between germline ends came to 18 bases. The CDR3 is made up of 14 amino acids. The CDR3 spells CASSVDNGNGGYTF. Here the CDR3 DNA reads TGTGCCAGCAGCGTGGACAATGGGAATGGTGGCTACACCTTC.

This clonotype was seen ten or more times. This CDR3 is CASNTGSGANVLTF. The DNA for the CDR3 is TGTGCCAGTAATACTGGCTCTGGGGCCAACGTCCTGACTTTC. The chain recombines TRBV19 with TRBJ2-6; D is unclear. CDR1 is LNHDA, CDR2 SQIVND, per germline (reference sequence). The germline V and J ends were trimmed by 7 bases and 0 bases, with 7 bases remaining between them. The CDR3 totals 14 residues.

This clonotype was observed a few times. The chain carries TRBV7-9 and TRBJ1-6; 7 nucleotides match TRBD1. The ends lost 5 bases at V and 7 bases at J; junction bases unmatched: 8. The CDR3 extends over 15 amino acids. From germline, CDR1 is SEHNR and CDR2 FQNEAQ (reference sequence). This CDR3 is CASSERTGANSPLHF. The CDR3 DNA reads TGTGCCAGCAGCGAGCGGACAGGAGCGAATTCACCCCTCCACTTT.

The chain is built from TRBV25-1 and TRBJ1-1; D ambiguous. Germline V gene data show CDR1 as MGHDK and CDR2 as SYGVNS. The CDR3 runs 12 residues. V lost 1 base to trimming and J lost 8 bases, with 8 bases between them. The CDR3 nucleotides read TGTGCCAGCAGTGAATTGCGGGGAGAAGCTTTCTTT. Protein sequence: CASSELRGEAFF.

This clonotype was detected many times. As DNA, the CDR3 is TGTGCCATCAGTGGTGACAGGGGAGCTAACTATGGCTACACCTTC. This sequence encodes CAISGDRGANYGYTF. The V and J genes are TRBV10-3 and TRBJ1-2, with 8 bases fitting TRBD1. Germline V gene data show CDR1 as ENHRY and CDR2 as SYGVKD. The CDR3 is made up of 15 amino acids. Trimming cost V 4 bases and J 0 bases; bases outside gene matches: 4.

The chain has TRBV29-1 and TRBJ2-5; 9 nucleotides agree with TRBD1. The CDR3 runs 16 residues. V shed 1 base and J 2 bases; nucleotides not matched to a gene: 8. Germline assignment: CDR1 SQVTM and CDR2 ANQGSEA. The CDR3 sequence is CSVEAVRTGEQETQYF. CDR3 nucleotides: TGCAGCGTTGAAGCGGTTAGGACAGGGGAACAAGAGACCCAGTACTTC.

This clonotype appeared many times. The chain uses TRBV7-9 and TRBJ1-1; D gene unclear. Trimming stripped 7 bases from V and 4 bases from J, with 10 bases between. The CDR3 is 12 residues long. CDR1 is SEHNR and CDR2 is FQNEAQ in the germline V gene (reference sequence). The CDR3 region is CASISQPTEAFF. CDR3 bases: TGTGCCAGCATCTCGCAGCCCACTGAAGCTTTCTTT.

With regard to this clonotype: Its ends do not fully match the called genes, so a read error is possible. This sequence joins TRBV12-3 or TRBV12-4 and TRBJ1-2; D unclear. This CDR3 spans 12 amino acids. The CDR3 sequence is CASSYASGDVYF. CDR3 DNA: TGTGCCAGCAGTTACGCCTCGGGAGACGTCTACTTC.

V is TRBV11-2 and J is TRBJ1-2; no reliable D call. The CDR3 runs 12 residues. V lost 5 bases and J 10 bases, leaving 14 bases between the germline ends. CDR1 is SGHAT and CDR2 is FQNNGV in the germline V gene. The CDR3 reads CASSLIRGDYTF. CDR3 coding DNA: TGTGCCAGCAGCCTCATCCGAGGAGACTACACCTTC.

CDR3 sequence reads: CAISEEGTLGTQYF. The CDR3 nucleotides read TGTGCCATCAGTGAGGAGGGGACCTTAGGGACCCAGTACTTC. The chain joins TRBV10-3 to TRBJ2-5; D may be TRBD1 or TRBD2 (5 bases each). The CDR3 loop spans 14 amino acids. Trimming stripped 2 bases from V and 7 bases from J, with 14 bases between. Germline lookup yields CDR1 ENHRY and CDR2 SYGVKD.

This clonotype was recorded once. The chain recombines TRBV7-6 with TRBJ2-1, with D possibly matching TRBD2 (6 bases). The CDR3 loop spans 13 amino acids. Trimming removed 7 bases from V and 5 bases from J, with 12 bases in between. Germline V gives CDR1 SGHVS, CDR2 FNYEAQ. CDR3 loop: CASNTGGHNEQFF. CDR3 coding DNA: TGTGCCAGCAACACCGGGGGACACAATGAGCAGTTCTTC.

The V and J genes are TRBV7-2 and TRBJ1-1; no clear D. Trimming removed 5 bases at V and 6 bases at J, with 19 bases between. CDR1 and CDR2 (germline): SGHTA, FQGNSA. The CDR3 extends over 15 amino acids. CDR3 sequence (DNA): TGTGCCAGCAGCCCCCGGGTGGCGCCGTCAGCTGAAGCTTTCTTT. Protein: CASSPRVAPSAEAFF. The full variable domain, its missing parts supplied by reference TRBV7-2 and TRBJ1-1, is GAGVSQSPSNKVTEKGKDVELRCDPISGHTALYWYRQSLGQGLEFLIYFQGNSAPDKSGLPSDRFSAERTGGSVSTLTIQRTQQEDSAVYLCASSPRVAPSAEAFFGQGTRLTVV.

The chain recombines TRBV11-2 with TRBJ2-5; D is ambiguous. The V gene lost 7 bases and the J gene lost 9 bases, with 12 bases spanning the gap. Germline V gene lookup returns CDR1 SGHAT and CDR2 FQNNGV. The CDR3 loop spans 11 amino acids. CDR3 amino acids: CASKIMPSQYF. The CDR3 DNA reads TGTGCCAGCAAGATAATGCCATCCCAGTACTTC.

The chain is built from TRBV20-1 and TRBJ1-5; D may be TRBD1 (5 bases). Germline assignment: CDR1 DFQATT and CDR2 SNEGSKA (reference sequence). The V end lost 6 bases, the J end lost 0 bases, and 18 bases lay between the germline ends. This CDR3 has 16 amino acids. The CDR3, as DNA: TGCAGTGCCAGCAGACCGACAGCCTATAGCAATCAGCCCCAGCATTTT. Encoded protein: CSASRPTAYSNQPQHF.

This clonotype was picked up many times. V is TRBV7-3 and J is TRBJ2-6; possibly TRBD1 or TRBD2 for D (6 bases each). Germline-derived CDR1 and CDR2 are SGHTA and FQGTGA. Trimming cost V 6 bases and J 0 bases, with 15 bases left between them. The CDR3 sequence is 17 residues long. Written as DNA, the CDR3 is TGTGCCAGCAGTTTTACAGGGACTCCCTCTGGGGCCAACGTCCTGACTTTC. Amino acid sequence: CASSFTGTPSGANVLTF.

This chain links TRBV19 with TRBJ2-3, with 7 bases lining up with TRBD2. Looked up from germline, CDR1 is LNHDA and CDR2 is SQIVND (reference sequence). V lost 6 bases, J lost 6 bases, and 3 bases stayed unmatched. This CDR3 is 12 amino acids long. The CDR3 loop is CASRISGDTQYF. In nucleotides, the CDR3 is TGTGCCAGTAGGATTAGCGGGGATACGCAGTATTTT. Drawing the rest from reference TRBV19 and TRBJ2-3, the complete variable domain is DGGITQSPKYLFRKEGQNVTLSCEQNLNHDAMYWYRQDPGQGLRLIYYSQIVNDFQKGDIAEGYSVSREKKESFPLTVTSAQKNPTAFYLCASRISGDTQYFGPGTRLTVL.

The V call is TRBV10-3, the J call TRBJ2-7, with unresolved D. Trimming cost V 2 bases and J 0 bases, with 8 bases left between them. There are 14 residues in the CDR3. The V gene's germline CDR1 is ENHRY and CDR2 SYGVKD. Written as DNA, the CDR3 is TGTGCCATCAGTGAGACAAGGAGCTCCTACGAGCAGTACTTC. This encodes CAISETRSSYEQYF.

This clonotype has a count of ten or more. This chain links TRBV27 with TRBJ1-5; TRBD1 might be the D (5 bases). Between the trimmed V and J ends, which lost 8 bases and 6 bases, there was a span of 23 bases. CDR1 and CDR2 (germline): MNHEY, SMNVEV (reference sequence). This CDR3 has 16 amino acids. CDR3 sequence reads: CASALLGGLTPQPQHF. The CDR3 DNA reads as TGTGCCAGCGCACTACTGGGGGGACTAACTCCTCAGCCCCAGCATTTT.

This chain connects TRBV20-1 to TRBJ2-5, with D unclear. The germline gives CDR1 DFQATT, CDR2 SNEGSKA (reference sequence). V was shortened by 6 bases and J by 9 bases, with 14 bases between the two germline ends. The CDR3 consists of 11 residues. For the CDR3, the DNA is TGCAGTGCAGCCGGCAATCAGCCCCAGTACTTC. The encoded protein is CSAAGNQPQYF.